This TCR beta chain appears in the sequencing data of a study of cytomegalovirus exposure and HLA in healthy donors. Overall study results and limits: CMV serostatus was the sole immune exposure data available. Links to common viral pathogens appeared, in a later analysis, for several of the most significant clusters. A highly shared variant cluster was judged a likely technical artifact.

Points on this clone: No antigen is known for it.

CDR1 and CDR2 (germline): LGHNA, YNFKEQ. V shed 4 bases and J 2 bases; nucleotides not matched to a gene: 11. This CDR3 spans 17 amino acids. The PCR had 60 Vbeta and 13 Jbeta primers. Profiled with immunoSEQ multiplex PCR; TCRdb holds only in-frame clones, not every one. This table has nearly 200,000 clones, around 79% appearing once. The clonotype comes from a male donor in good health and CMV-seropositive. J is TRBJ2-7 and V is TRBV4-2, with 10 bases aligning to TRBD1. Source material: PBMCs. The CDR3 here is CASSPTSGTGVPYEQYF. The CDR3 nucleotides are TGTGCCAGCAGCCCTACCTCCGGGACAGGGGTTCCCTACGAGCAGTACTTC.